This T cell receptor (beta chain) was identified in a study of CD8 T cells in Susac syndrome. Notes on the study in general: Regarding the TCR sequencing and HLA analysis, the study admitted that a relatively small number of individuals were involved.

CDR3 length: 17 amino acids. Remarks on this clonotype: Its antigen is undetermined.

RNA amounts of about 0.5 to 1 ug underwent reverse transcription with random hexamers. Amplification of TCR beta CDR3 across 54 Vbeta and 13 Jbeta was performed with immunoSEQ multiplex PCR. MiXCR, run by TCRdb on the immunoSEQ multiplex PCR reads, gives a single entry per CDR3 protein. The table lists 120,000 or so distinct CDR3 sequences, approximately 94% of them singletons. TCR beta sequences were obtained from blood CD8+ and CD4+ T cells. The CD8+ and CD4+ T cells were isolated magnetically using a negative isolation approach, whereas the TEMRA cells were enriched by FACS. The chain uses TRBV12-2 and TRBJ2-7; the D call in the table, TRBD2, was not verified against the DNA. TRBV12-2 is deemed a pseudogene. The sample was CD4+ T cells from PBMCs. The clonotype was recovered from a human donor in good health. This chain's CDR3 is CASRSRGTSGRACEQYF. The CDR3 coding sequence is TGTGCAAGTCGCTCAAGAGGGACTAGCGGGAGGGCCTGCGAGCAGTACTTC.